This T cell receptor beta chain was recovered during a study of PD-1 and CTLA-4 blockade in melanoma. Measured with immunoSEQ multiplex PCR; TCRdb has only the in-frame clones, and not every one. The table shows 34,000 or so clones, with 88% occurring only once. Germline V gives CDR1 SNHLY, CDR2 FYNNEI. Trimming removed 5 bases from V and 6 bases from J, with 4 bases in between. This CDR3 is built from 11 residues. This clone was seen only a few times. The sample consisted of CD8+ T cells from peripheral blood, taken from a patient given anti-PD-1 treatment. The chain carries TRBV2 and TRBJ2-2, with unresolved D. The clonotype comes from a human donor with melanoma. Here the CDR3 DNA reads TGTGCCAGCAGTTACCCCGGGGAGCTGTTTTTT. Translating gives CASSYPGELFF.